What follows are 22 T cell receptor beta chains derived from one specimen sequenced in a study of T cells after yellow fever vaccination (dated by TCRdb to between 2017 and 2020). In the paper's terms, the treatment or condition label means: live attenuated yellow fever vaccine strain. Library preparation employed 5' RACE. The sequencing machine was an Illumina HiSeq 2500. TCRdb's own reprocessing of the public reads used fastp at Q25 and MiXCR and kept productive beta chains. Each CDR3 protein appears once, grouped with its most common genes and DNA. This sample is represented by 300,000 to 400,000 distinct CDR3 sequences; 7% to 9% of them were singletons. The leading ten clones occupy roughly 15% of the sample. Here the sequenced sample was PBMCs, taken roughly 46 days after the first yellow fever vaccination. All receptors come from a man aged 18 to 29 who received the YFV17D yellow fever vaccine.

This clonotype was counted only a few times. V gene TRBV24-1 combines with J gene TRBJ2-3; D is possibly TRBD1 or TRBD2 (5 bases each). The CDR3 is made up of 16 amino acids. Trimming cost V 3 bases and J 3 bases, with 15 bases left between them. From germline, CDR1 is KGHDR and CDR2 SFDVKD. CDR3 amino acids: CATSDLGDAMTDTQYF. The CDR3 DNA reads TGTGCCACCAGTGATCTGGGGGATGCTATGACAGATACGCAGTATTTT.

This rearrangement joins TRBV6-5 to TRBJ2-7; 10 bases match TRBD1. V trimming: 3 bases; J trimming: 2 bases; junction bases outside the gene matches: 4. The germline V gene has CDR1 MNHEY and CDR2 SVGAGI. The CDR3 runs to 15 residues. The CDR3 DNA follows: TGTGCCAGCAGTTATCTTGGGACAGGGGCCTACGAGCAGTACTTC. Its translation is CASSYLGTGAYEQYF.

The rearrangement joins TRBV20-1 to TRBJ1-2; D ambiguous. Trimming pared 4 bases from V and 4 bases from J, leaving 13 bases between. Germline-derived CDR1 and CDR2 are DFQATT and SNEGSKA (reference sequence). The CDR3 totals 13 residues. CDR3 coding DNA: TGCAGTGCTACCCCGCGGCTCTTCTATGGCTACACCTTC. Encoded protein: CSATPRLFYGYTF.

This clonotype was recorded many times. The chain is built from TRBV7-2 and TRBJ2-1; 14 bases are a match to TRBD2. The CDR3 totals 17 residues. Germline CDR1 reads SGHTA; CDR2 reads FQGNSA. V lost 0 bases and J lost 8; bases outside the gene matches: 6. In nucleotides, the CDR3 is TGTGCCAGCAGCTTAGCACCCGGGACTAGCGGGGGTTATGAGCAGTTCTTC. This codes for CASSLAPGTSGGYEQFF.

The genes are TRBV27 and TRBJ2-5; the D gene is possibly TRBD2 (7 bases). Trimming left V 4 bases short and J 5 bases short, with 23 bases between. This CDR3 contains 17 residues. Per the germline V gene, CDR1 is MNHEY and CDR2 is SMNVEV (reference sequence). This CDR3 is CASSSMLHRGAFETQYF. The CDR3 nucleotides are TGTGCCAGCAGTTCGATGCTACATCGGGGGGCTTTCGAGACCCAGTACTTC.

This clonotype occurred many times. The CDR3 sequence: CASSLGTSGGAYNEQFF. The DNA of the CDR3 is TGTGCCAGCAGCCTCGGGACTAGCGGGGGGGCTTACAATGAGCAGTTCTTC. This chain connects TRBV7-9 to TRBJ2-1; 16 nucleotides align to TRBD2. V was clipped by 5 bases and J by 4 bases; unmatched bases: 5. CDR3 length: 17 residues. Per the germline V gene, CDR1 is SEHNR and CDR2 is FQNEAQ (reference sequence).

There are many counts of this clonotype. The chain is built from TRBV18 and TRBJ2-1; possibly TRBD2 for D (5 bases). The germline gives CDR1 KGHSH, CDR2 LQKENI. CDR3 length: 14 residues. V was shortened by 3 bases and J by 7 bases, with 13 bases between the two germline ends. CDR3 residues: CASSPNQRSNEQFF. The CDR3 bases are TGTGCCAGCTCACCTAACCAGCGGAGTAATGAGCAGTTCTTC.

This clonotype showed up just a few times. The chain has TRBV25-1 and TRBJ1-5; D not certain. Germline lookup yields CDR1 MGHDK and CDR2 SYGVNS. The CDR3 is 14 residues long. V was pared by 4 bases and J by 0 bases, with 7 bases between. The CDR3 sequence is CASSADGSNQPQHF. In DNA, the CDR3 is TGTGCCAGCAGTGCCGACGGTAGCAATCAGCCCCAGCATTTT.

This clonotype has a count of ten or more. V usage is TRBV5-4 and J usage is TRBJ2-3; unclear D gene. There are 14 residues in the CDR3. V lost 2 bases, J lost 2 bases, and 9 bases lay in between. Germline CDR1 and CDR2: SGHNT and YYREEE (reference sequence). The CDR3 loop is CASSLKSPTDTQYF. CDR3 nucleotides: TGTGCCAGCAGCTTAAAATCCCCCACAGATACGCAGTATTTT.

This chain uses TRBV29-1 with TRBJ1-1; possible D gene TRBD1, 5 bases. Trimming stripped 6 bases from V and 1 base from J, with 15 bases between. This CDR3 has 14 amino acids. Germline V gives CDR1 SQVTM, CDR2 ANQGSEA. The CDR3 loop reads CSVSPGRANTEAFF. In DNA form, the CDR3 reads TGCAGCGTGTCTCCGGGACGCGCGAACACTGAAGCTTTCTTT. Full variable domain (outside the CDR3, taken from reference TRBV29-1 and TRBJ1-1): SAVISQKPSRDICQRGTSLTIQCQVDSQVTMMFWYRQQPGQSLTLIATANQGSEATYESGFVIDKFPISRPNLTFSTLTVSNMSPEDSSIYLCSVSPGRANTEAFFGQGTRLTVV.

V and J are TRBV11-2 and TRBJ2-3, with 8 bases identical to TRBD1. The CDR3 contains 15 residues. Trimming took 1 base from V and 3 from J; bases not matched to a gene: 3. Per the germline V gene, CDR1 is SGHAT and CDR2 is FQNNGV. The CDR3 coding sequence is TGTGCCAGCAGCTTAGGGACAGGGTATACAGATACGCAGTATTTT. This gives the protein CASSLGTGYTDTQYF.

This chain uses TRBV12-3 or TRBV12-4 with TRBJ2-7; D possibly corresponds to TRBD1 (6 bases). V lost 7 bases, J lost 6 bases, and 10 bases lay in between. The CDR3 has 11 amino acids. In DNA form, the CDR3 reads TGTGCCAGCACACAGGGCCCCGAGCAGTACTTC. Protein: CASTQGPEQYF.

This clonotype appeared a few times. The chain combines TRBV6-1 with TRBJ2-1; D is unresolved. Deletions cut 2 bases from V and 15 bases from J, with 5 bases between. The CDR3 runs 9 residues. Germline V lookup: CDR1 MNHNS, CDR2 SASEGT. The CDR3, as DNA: TGTGCCAGCAGTGAAAATCCGTTCTTC. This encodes CASSENPFF.

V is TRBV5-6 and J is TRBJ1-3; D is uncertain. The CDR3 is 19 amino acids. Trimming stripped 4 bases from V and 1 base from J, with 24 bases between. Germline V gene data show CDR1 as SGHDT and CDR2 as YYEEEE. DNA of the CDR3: TGTGCCAGCAGCCTGAAGAGGCTACGGACGGCGGAGTCTGGAAACACCATATATTTT. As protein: CASSLKRLRTAESGNTIYF.

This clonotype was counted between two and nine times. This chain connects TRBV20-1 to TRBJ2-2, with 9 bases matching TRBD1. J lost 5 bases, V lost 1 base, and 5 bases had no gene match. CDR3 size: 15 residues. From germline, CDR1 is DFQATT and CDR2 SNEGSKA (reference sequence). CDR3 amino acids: CSARGDRGRTGELFF. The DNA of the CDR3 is TGCAGTGCTAGAGGAGACAGGGGGAGAACCGGGGAGCTGTTTTTT.

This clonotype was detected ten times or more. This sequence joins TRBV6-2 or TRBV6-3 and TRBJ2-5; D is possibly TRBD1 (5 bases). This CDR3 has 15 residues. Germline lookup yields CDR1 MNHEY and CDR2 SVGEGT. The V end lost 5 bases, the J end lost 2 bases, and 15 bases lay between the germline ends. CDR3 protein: CASSDLRQMQETQYF. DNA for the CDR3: TGTGCCAGCAGTGACCTCAGACAGATGCAAGAGACCCAGTACTTC.

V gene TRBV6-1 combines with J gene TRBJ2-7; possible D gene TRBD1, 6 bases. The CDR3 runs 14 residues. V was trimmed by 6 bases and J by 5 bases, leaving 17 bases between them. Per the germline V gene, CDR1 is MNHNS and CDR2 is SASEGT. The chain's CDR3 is CASSRGQGIDEQYV. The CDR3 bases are TGTGCCAGCAGCAGGGGCCAGGGAATCGACGAGCAGTACGTC.

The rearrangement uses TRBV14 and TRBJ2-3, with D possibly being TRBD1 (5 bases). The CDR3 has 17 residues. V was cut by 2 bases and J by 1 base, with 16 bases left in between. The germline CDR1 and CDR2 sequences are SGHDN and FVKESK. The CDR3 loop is CASSQTTGSRRTDTQYF. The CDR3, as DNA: TGTGCCAGCAGCCAAACCACAGGTTCGCGACGCACAGATACGCAGTATTTT. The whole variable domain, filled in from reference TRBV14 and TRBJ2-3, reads EAGVTQFPSHSVIEKGQTVTLRCDPISGHDNLYWYRRVMGKEIKFLLHFVKESKQDESGMPNNRFLAERTGGTYSTLKVQPAELEDSGVYFCASSQTTGSRRTDTQYFGPGTRLTVL.

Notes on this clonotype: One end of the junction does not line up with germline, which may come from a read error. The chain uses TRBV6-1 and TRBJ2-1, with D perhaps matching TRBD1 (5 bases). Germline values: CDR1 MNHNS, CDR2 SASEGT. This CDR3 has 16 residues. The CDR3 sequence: CASSDMWTSPYNVQFF. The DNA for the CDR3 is TGTGCCAGCAGTGATATGTGGACATCACCCTACAATGTGCAGTTCTTC.

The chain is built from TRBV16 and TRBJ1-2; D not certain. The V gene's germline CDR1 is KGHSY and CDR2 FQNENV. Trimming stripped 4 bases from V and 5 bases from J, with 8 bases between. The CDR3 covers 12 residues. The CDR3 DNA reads TGTGCCAGCAGCCCCTTGAAGTATGGCTACACCTTC. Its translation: CASSPLKYGYTF.

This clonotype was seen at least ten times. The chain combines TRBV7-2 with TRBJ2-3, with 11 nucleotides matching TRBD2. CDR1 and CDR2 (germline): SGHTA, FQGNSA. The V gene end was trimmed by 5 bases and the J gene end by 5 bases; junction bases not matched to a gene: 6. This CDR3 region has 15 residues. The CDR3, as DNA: TGTGCCAGCAGCCTGACTAGCGGGGTTGGAGATACGCAGTATTTT. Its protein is CASSLTSGVGDTQYF.

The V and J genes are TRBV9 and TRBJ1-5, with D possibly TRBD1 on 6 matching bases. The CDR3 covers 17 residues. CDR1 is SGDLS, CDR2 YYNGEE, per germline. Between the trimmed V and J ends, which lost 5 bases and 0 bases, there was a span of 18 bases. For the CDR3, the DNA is TGTGCCAGCAGGGACAATCGGGGGGCGGATAGCAATCAGCCCCAGCATTTT. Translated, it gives CASRDNRGADSNQPQHF.